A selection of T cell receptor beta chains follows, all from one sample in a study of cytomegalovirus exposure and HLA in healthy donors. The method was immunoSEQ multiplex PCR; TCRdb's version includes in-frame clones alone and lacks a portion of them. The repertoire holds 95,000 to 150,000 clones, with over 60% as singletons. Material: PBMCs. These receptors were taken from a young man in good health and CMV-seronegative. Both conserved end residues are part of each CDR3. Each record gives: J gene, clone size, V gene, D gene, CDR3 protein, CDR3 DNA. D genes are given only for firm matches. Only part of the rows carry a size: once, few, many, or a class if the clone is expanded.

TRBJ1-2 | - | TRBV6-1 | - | CASMETGALWTF | TGTGCCAGTATGGAGACGGGAGCTCTTTGGACCTTC
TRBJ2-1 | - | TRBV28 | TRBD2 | CASSSYLTSGGSSSYNEQFF | TGTGCCAGCAGTTCCTACTTGACTAGCGGGGGGTCGAGCTCCTACAATGAGCAGTTCTTC
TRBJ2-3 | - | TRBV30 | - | CAWSFSTDTQYF | TGTGCCTGGAGTTTTTCCACTGATACGCAGTATTTT
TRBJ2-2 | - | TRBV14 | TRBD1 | CASSQGQGVTGELFF | TGTGCCAGCAGCCAGGGACAGGGGGTAACCGGGGAGCTGTTTTTT
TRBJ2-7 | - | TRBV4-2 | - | CASSQDLTEAYEQYF | TGTGCCAGCAGCCAAGACTTGACAGAAGCCTACGAGCAGTACTTC
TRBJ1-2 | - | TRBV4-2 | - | CASSPAGEGGYTF | TGTGCCAGCAGCCCTGCCGGGGAAGGGGGCTACACCTTC
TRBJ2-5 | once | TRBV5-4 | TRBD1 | CASSFGQGVRETQYF | TGTGCCAGCAGCTTCGGACAGGGGGTCCGGGAGACCCAGTACTTC
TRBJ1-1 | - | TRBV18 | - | CASSPQVLSWNTEAFF | TGTGCCAGCTCACCGCAGGTTCTATCGTGGAACACTGAAGCTTTCTTT
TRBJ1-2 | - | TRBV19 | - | CASRQGNYGYTF | TGTGCCAGTAGACAGGGTAACTATGGCTACACCTTC
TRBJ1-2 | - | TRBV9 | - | CASSVYRTAGNYGYTF | TGTGCCAGCAGCGTATATCGGACAGCCGGGAACTATGGCTACACCTTC
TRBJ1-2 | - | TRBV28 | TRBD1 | CASRKQGVKNGYTF | TGTGCCAGCAGGAAACAGGGGGTTAAAAATGGCTACACCTTC
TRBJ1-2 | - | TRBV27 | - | CASREGLFTGGYTF | TGTGCCAGCAGGGAAGGACTCTTTACGGGAGGCTACACCTTC
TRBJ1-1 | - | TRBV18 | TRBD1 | CASSPLEGAGNTEAFF | TGTGCCAGCTCACCACTGGAGGGGGCTGGGAACACTGAAGCTTTCTTT